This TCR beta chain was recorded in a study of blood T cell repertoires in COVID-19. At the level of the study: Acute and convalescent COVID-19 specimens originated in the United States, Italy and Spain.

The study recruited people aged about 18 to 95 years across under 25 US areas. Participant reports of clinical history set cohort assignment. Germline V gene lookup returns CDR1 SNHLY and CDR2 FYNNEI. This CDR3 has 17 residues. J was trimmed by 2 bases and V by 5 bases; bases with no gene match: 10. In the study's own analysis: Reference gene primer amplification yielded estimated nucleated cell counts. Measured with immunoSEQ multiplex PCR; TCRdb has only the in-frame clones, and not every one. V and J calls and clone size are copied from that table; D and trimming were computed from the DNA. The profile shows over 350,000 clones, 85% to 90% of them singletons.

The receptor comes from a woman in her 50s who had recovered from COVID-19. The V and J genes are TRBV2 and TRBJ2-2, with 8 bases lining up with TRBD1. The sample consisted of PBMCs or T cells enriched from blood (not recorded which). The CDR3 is CASSHPPGQENTGELFF. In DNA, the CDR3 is TGTGCCAGCAGTCATCCTCCGGGACAGGAAAACACCGGGGAGCTGTTTTTT.